This T cell receptor beta chain was sequenced in a study of cytomegalovirus exposure and HLA in healthy donors. The CDR3 spans 17 residues. Germline V gene data show CDR1 as MNHEY and CDR2 as SMNVEV (reference sequence). V trimming: 5 bases; J trimming: 4 bases; junction bases outside the gene matches: 15. It was with 60 Vbeta and 13 Jbeta primers that the PCR ran. The data were produced by immunoSEQ multiplex PCR, yet TCRdb's version contains in-frame clones alone and is incomplete. The listing records around 110,000 clones. The sample consisted of PBMCs. V usage is TRBV27 and J usage is TRBJ2-5, with 8 bases fitting TRBD2. The receptor was derived from a man aged 25 to 45 in good health and CMV-seronegative. CDR3 sequence reads: CASSPGVWRGEGETQYF. The CDR3 DNA sequence: TGTGCCAGCAGTCCCGGCGTTTGGCGGGGGGAGGGAGAGACCCAGTACTTC.